This T cell receptor beta chain derives from a study of technical replicates of blood from a few donors. Measured with immunoSEQ multiplex PCR; TCRdb has only the in-frame clones, and not every one. The sample yields fewer than 95,000 clones, 90% to 95% seen once. Germline assignment: CDR1 SEHNR and CDR2 FQNEAQ (reference sequence). CDR3 size: 15 residues. V dropped 5 bases and J dropped 2; count of bases not matched to a gene: 8. This sequence joins TRBV7-9 and TRBJ1-2, with TRBD1 identical over 7 bases. This clonotype was sampled from a human donor in good health. Sequencing was carried out using T cells isolated from PBMCs. DNA of the CDR3: TGTGCCAGCAGCGGGCCCCTGACAGGGAACTATGGCTACACCTTC. Translation: CASSGPLTGNYGYTF.